One sample yielded the 28 T cell receptor beta chains listed below, sequenced in a study of shared clonotypes between healthy human individuals. TCRdb keeps only in-frame clones here, not all; method: immunoSEQ multiplex PCR. The sample includes about 2 million clones, 85% to 95% of them seen just once. Sequencing was carried out using naive CD4+ T cells sorted from blood. Noted subset: CD45RA+ positively selected. The receptors come from a man younger than 30 in good health.

V usage is TRBV5-4 and J usage is TRBJ2-3; TRBD2 might be the D (5 bases). Germline V gene sequence: CDR1 SGHNT, CDR2 YYREEE (reference sequence). The V gene lost 4 bases and the J gene lost 2 bases, with 8 bases spanning the gap. There are 13 residues in the CDR3. CDR3 amino acids: CASSTGITDTQYF. CDR3 coding DNA: TGTGCCAGCAGCACGGGGATCACAGATACGCAGTATTTT. Complete variable domain (other parts from reference TRBV5-4 and TRBJ2-3): ETGVTQSPTHLIKTRGQQVTLRCSSQSGHNTVSWYQQALGQGPQFIFQYYREEENGRGNFPPRFSGLQFPNYSSELNVNALELDDSALYLCASSTGITDTQYFGPGTRLTVL.

DNA for the CDR3: TGCAGCGTTGTGACAGCGGGAGGCCGCACAGATACGCAGTATTTT. It is translated as CSVVTAGGRTDTQYF. V usage is TRBV29-1 and J usage is TRBJ2-3, with 9 positions matching TRBD2. CDR3 length: 15 residues. The V gene's germline CDR1 is SQVTM and CDR2 ANQGSEA. The V segment lost 4 bases and the J segment 1 base; nucleotides outside the gene matches: 6.

V is TRBV5-1 and J is TRBJ2-3; D uncertain. Deletions cut 1 base from V and 0 bases from J, with 15 bases between. The CDR3 sequence is 17 residues long. Germline V gene sequence: CDR1 SGHRS, CDR2 YFSETQ. For the CDR3, the DNA is TGCGCCAGCAGCTTGTTGGACGGACGTACTAGCACAGATACGCAGTATTTT. Its translation: CASSLLDGRTSTDTQYF.

The chain couples TRBV2 to TRBJ1-2; D is perhaps TRBD1 (6 bases). The germline V gene encodes CDR1 SNHLY and CDR2 FYNNEI. V lost 9 bases to trimming and J lost 6 bases, with 14 bases between them. This CDR3 is built from 12 residues. The CDR3 loop reads CASVRTEDGYTF. Written as DNA, the CDR3 is TGTGCCAGTGTAAGGACAGAGGATGGCTACACCTTC.

The CDR3 bases are TGTGCCAGCAGTTCAACAAGGACTAGCGGGGGGGCCTATTGGTACGAGCAGTACTTC. This encodes CASSSTRTSGGAYWYEQYF. The V gene is TRBV28, the J gene TRBJ2-7; 15 positions match TRBD2. Unmatched junction bases numbered 14, after V lost 4 bases and J lost 4 bases. The CDR3 is 19 residues long. CDR1 and CDR2 from the germline V gene are MDHEN and SYDVKM.

V is TRBV18 and J is TRBJ2-4, with a possible D match to TRBD1 (5 bases). Trimming shortened V by 4 bases and J by 5 bases, and 21 bases separated the two germline ends. Per germline, CDR1 KGHSH and CDR2 LQKENI. The CDR3 runs 17 residues. CDR3 nucleotides: TGTGCCAGCTCACTCCGTACCAGCCTTACAGGTGAAAACATTCAGTACTTC. Translation gives CASSLRTSLTGENIQYF.

J is TRBJ2-2 and V is TRBV2; D ambiguous. The CDR3 spans 15 residues. CDR1 is SNHLY, CDR2 FYNNEI, per germline. Trimming stripped 8 bases from V and 0 bases from J, with 13 bases between. The CDR3 DNA reads TGTGCCAGCGTCGGCTCAGGTGCGAACACCGGGGAGCTGTTTTTT. It specifies CASVGSGANTGELFF.

CDR3 residues: CASSTRQGASTDTQYF. The CDR3 nucleotides read TGTGCCAGCAGCACGAGACAGGGGGCGTCCACAGATACGCAGTATTTT. The chain is built from TRBV5-4 and TRBJ2-3, with 10 bases aligning to TRBD1. The CDR3 consists of 16 residues. The V gene end was trimmed by 4 bases and the J gene end by 2 bases; junction bases not matched to a gene: 7. Germline V gene sequence: CDR1 SGHNT, CDR2 YYREEE (reference sequence).

The rearrangement uses TRBV10-3 and TRBJ1-2; 7 nucleotides agree with TRBD1. After removal of 6 bases from V and 0 bases from J, the junction contained 4 bases not matched to a gene. Germline V gene data show CDR1 as ENHRY and CDR2 as SYGVKD. CDR3 length equals 14 residues. CDR3 DNA: TGTGCCATCAGAGTTGGACAGGCTAACTATGGCTACACCTTC. Amino acids: CAIRVGQANYGYTF.

The CDR3 nucleotides are TGCAGCGTTGTACCAAAGGGGGAAGCTTTCTTT. This translates into CSVVPKGEAFF. The V and J genes are TRBV29-1 and TRBJ1-1; D may be TRBD1 (5 bases). The CDR3 totals 11 residues. The germline V and J ends were trimmed by 4 bases and 8 bases, with 11 bases remaining between them. From germline, CDR1 is SQVTM and CDR2 ANQGSEA.

This chain links TRBV19 with TRBJ1-6; TRBD1 matches 7 bases. In germline, CDR1 is LNHDA, CDR2 SQIVND (reference sequence). Trimming removed 1 base from V and 8 bases from J; junction bases left unmatched: 5. This CDR3 comprises 15 residues. This chain's CDR3 is CASSIGGTVDSPLHF. As DNA, the CDR3 is TGTGCCAGTAGTATAGGAGGGACAGTTGATTCACCCCTCCACTTT. The variable domain in full, completed from reference TRBV19 and TRBJ1-6, reads DGGITQSPKYLFRKEGQNVTLSCEQNLNHDAMYWYRQDPGQGLRLIYYSQIVNDFQKGDIAEGYSVSREKKESFPLTVTSAQKNPTAFYLCASSIGGTVDSPLHFGNGTRLTVT.

The chain combines TRBV13 with TRBJ2-3; the D gene is possibly TRBD2 (5 bases). V was pared by 3 bases and J by 5 bases, with 12 bases between. The germline CDR1 and CDR2 sequences are PRHDT and FYEKMQ (reference sequence). There are 14 residues in the CDR3. The CDR3 protein is CASSLRGRRDTQYF. In DNA form, the CDR3 reads TGTGCCAGCAGCTTGCGAGGGAGACGAGATACGCAGTATTTT.

This clone came up once. The DNA for the CDR3 is TGTGCCAGCAGCTTACAACAGCGAGGCTCCTACGAGCAGTACTTC. Its protein product is CASSLQQRGSYEQYF. The chain uses TRBV13 and TRBJ2-7; D unresolved. Germline CDR1 reads PRHDT; CDR2 reads FYEKMQ (reference sequence). V lost 2 bases and J 0 bases, leaving 11 bases between the germline ends. This CDR3 is 15 amino acids long.

The chain is built from TRBV19 and TRBJ1-2; 7 nucleotides agree with TRBD1. V lost 5 bases and J lost 5; bases outside the gene matches: 5. CDR1 and CDR2 from the germline V gene are LNHDA and SQIVND (reference sequence). The CDR3 has 13 amino acids. The CDR3 nucleotides are TGTGCCAGTAGTGAAACAGGGGAATATGGCTACACCTTC. It codes for CASSETGEYGYTF.

The chain employs TRBV11-2 and TRBJ1-4; D gene unclear. The V gene lost 3 bases and the J gene lost 6 bases, with 14 bases spanning the gap. Looked up from germline, CDR1 is SGHAT and CDR2 is FQNNGV. CDR3 length: 15 residues. CDR3 sequence reads: CASSLDRQYHEKLFF. In nucleotides, the CDR3 is TGTGCCAGCAGCTTGGACCGCCAGTACCATGAAAAACTGTTTTTT. The full variable domain, with the rest looked up from reference TRBV11-2 and TRBJ1-4, is EAGVAQSPRYKIIEKRQSVAFWCNPISGHATLYWYQQILGQGPKLLIQFQNNGVVDDSQLPKDRFSAERLKGVDSTLKIQPAKLEDSAVYLCASSLDRQYHEKLFFGSGTQLSVL.

This clone came up once. The chain combines TRBV5-6 with TRBJ1-6; 10 nucleotides align to TRBD1. With 2 bases clipped from V and 1 base from J, the junction kept 3 bases outside the gene matches. The CDR3 covers 17 residues. The germline V gene encodes CDR1 SGHDT and CDR2 YYEEEE. The CDR3 DNA is TGTGCCAGCAGCTTCGGACAGGGGGATTCCTATAATTCACCCCTCCACTTT. Its translation is CASSFGQGDSYNSPLHF.

The V and J genes are TRBV5-1 and TRBJ2-7, with D maybe TRBD2 (6 bases). This CDR3 is 14 amino acids long. CDR1 and CDR2 from the germline V gene are SGHRS and YFSETQ. V was shortened by 2 bases and J by 2 bases, with 11 bases between the two germline ends. In DNA, the CDR3 is TGCGCCAGCAGCTTAGCGGGTGTCACCTACGAGCAGTACTTC. Protein product: CASSLAGVTYEQYF. Together with reference TRBV5-1 and TRBJ2-7, the CDR3 gives the full variable domain: KAGVTQTPRYLIKTRGQQVTLSCSPISGHRSVSWYQQTPGQGLQFLFEYFSETQRNKGNFPGRFSGRQFSNSRSEMNVSTLELGDSALYLCASSLAGVTYEQYFGPGTRLTVT.

Note on this clone: This clone may be a read error of a much larger clone one base away. The chain links TRBV27 to TRBJ1-5; D is undetermined. The CDR3 has 15 residues. Germline V gene data show CDR1 as MNHEY and CDR2 as SMNVEV (reference sequence). Trimming stripped 3 bases from V and 2 bases from J, with 11 bases between. CDR3 sequence reads: CASSFQSNGNQPQHF. CDR3 DNA sequence: TGTGCCAGCAGTTTTCAGTCCAATGGCAATCAGCCCCAGCATTTT.

The chain recombines TRBV7-2 with TRBJ2-3, with D perhaps given as TRBD1 or TRBD2 (6 bases each). The CDR3 has 16 amino acids. Trimming removed 5 bases from V and 4 bases from J, with 19 bases in between. Looked up from germline, CDR1 is SGHTA and CDR2 is FQGNSA. CDR3 DNA sequence: TGTGCCAGCAGCACCGCTTCTGGAGGGGGGTCAGATACGCAGTATTTT. It translates to CASSTASGGGSDTQYF. Using reference TRBV7-2 and TRBJ2-3 for the parts outside the CDR3, the full variable domain is GAGVSQSPSNKVTEKGKDVELRCDPISGHTALYWYRQSLGQGLEFLIYFQGNSAPDKSGLPSDRFSAERTGGSVSTLTIQRTQQEDSAVYLCASSTASGGGSDTQYFGPGTRLTVL.

On this clone itself: Other DNA sequences in the same sample also yield this CDR3. The V call is TRBV6-6, the J call TRBJ2-7; perhaps TRBD1 as D (6 bases). Germline V gene data show CDR1 as MNHNY and CDR2 as SVGAGI (reference sequence). The V and J ends lost 0 bases and 0 bases respectively, with 9 bases between them. The CDR3 runs to 15 residues. The CDR3 loop reads CASSYSGQSSYEQYF. The CDR3 DNA follows: TGTGCCAGCAGTTACTCTGGACAGAGCTCCTACGAGCAGTACTTC.

The rearrangement links TRBV11-2 to TRBJ2-5; 16 positions match TRBD2. V lost 4 bases to trimming and J lost 5 bases; unmatched junction nucleotides: 4. CDR1 SGHAT and CDR2 FQNNGV come from the germline V gene. CDR3 size: 16 residues. DNA of the CDR3: TGTGCCAGCAGCTCAGGGACTAGCGGGAGGGGCGAGACCCAGTACTTC. It codes for CASSSGTSGRGETQYF.

The chain couples TRBV11-3 to TRBJ2-7; TRBD2 matches at 14 bases. CDR1 and CDR2 from the germline V gene are SGHNT and YENEEA. V lost 4 bases and J lost 6; bases outside the gene matches: 8. The CDR3 runs to 16 residues. CDR3 residues: CASSSGTSGSLGEQYF. The DNA of the CDR3 is TGTGCCAGCAGCTCCGGGACTAGCGGGAGCCTGGGCGAGCAGTACTTC.

The CDR3 region is CASSDGGRIAYEQYF. CDR3 DNA sequence: TGCGCCAGCAGTGACGGAGGGCGCATCGCCTACGAGCAGTACTTC. The rearrangement links TRBV10-2 to TRBJ2-7; TRBD2 might be the D (6 bases). Between the trimmed V and J ends, which lost 3 bases and 2 bases, there was a span of 14 bases. This CDR3 region has 15 residues. Germline CDR1 reads WSHSY; CDR2 reads SAAADI.

The chain links TRBV25-1 to TRBJ2-5; D unclear. CDR1 and CDR2 from the germline V gene are MGHDK and SYGVNS. This CDR3 has 14 amino acids. Trimming stripped 6 bases from V and 5 bases from J, with 16 bases between. For the CDR3, the DNA is TGTGCCAGCAGCCTATATGGTCAGATCGAGACCCAGTACTTC. It translates to CASSLYGQIETQYF.

The chain joins TRBV6-5 to TRBJ1-6; the D is unclear. The CDR3 covers 15 residues. CDR1 MNHEY and CDR2 SVGAGI come from the germline V gene. The ends were cut back, 6 bases at V and 3 bases at J, with 12 bases in the middle. The CDR3 sequence: CASRTSPYYNSPLHF. DNA of the CDR3: TGTGCCAGCAGGACCAGCCCCTACTATAATTCACCCCTCCACTTT.

This clone was seen once. The chain couples TRBV15 to TRBJ2-1; 7 bases fit TRBD1. Looked up from germline, CDR1 is LNHNV and CDR2 is YYDKDF (reference sequence). V lost 0 bases and J lost 2; bases outside the gene matches: 10. This CDR3 comprises 18 residues. CDR3 residues: CATSRDFDRGLAYNEQFF. DNA of the CDR3: TGTGCCACCAGCAGAGATTTCGATAGGGGGCTCGCCTACAATGAGCAGTTCTTC. Full variable domain (missing parts from reference TRBV15 and TRBJ2-1): DAMVIQNPRYQVTQFGKPVTLSCSQTLNHNVMYWYQQKSSQAPKLLFHYYDKDFNNEADTPDNFQSRRPNTSFCFLDIRSPGLGDTAMYLCATSRDFDRGLAYNEQFFGPGTRLTVL.

The chain employs TRBV6-5 and TRBJ2-3; perhaps TRBD2 as D (6 bases). The CDR3 loop spans 12 amino acids. The V gene's germline CDR1 is MNHEY and CDR2 SVGAGI. Trimming took off 7 bases at V and 11 bases at J, with 16 bases between the two ends. CDR3 in amino acids: CASTTPGGMQYF. Here the CDR3 DNA reads TGTGCCAGCACCACGCCCGGGGGTATGCAGTATTTT.

The chain uses TRBV4-3 and TRBJ2-7, with D possibly TRBD1 on 6 matching bases. This CDR3 contains 14 residues. Trimming removed 3 bases at V and 2 bases at J, with 11 bases between. Germline assignment: CDR1 LGHNA and CDR2 YSLEER. This chain's CDR3 is CASSQGRQAYEQYF. The CDR3 nucleotides read TGCGCCAGCAGCCAGGGGAGACAGGCCTACGAGCAGTACTTC.